Following are 25 T cell receptor beta chains from one sample sequenced in a study of response to subunit inactivated influenza vaccine. One entry per CDR3 protein results from TCRdb running MiXCR on the RT-PCR reads. Of approximately 490,000 distinct CDR3 sequences listed, approximately 7.7% were seen once; the top ten hold roughly 13%. The sample consisted of PBMCs from blood, taken around 25 months after vaccination. The receptors originated from a man aged 50 to 75 who received an inactivated influenza vaccine.

The V and J genes are TRBV12-3 or TRBV12-4 and TRBJ2-1; TRBD2 is a possible D gene (6 bases). The CDR3 runs 16 residues. Trimming cost V 5 bases and J 5 bases, with 19 bases left between them. CDR3 bases: TGTGCCAGCAGTCTGGCGGGGCTTCGGGCCCACAATGAGCAGTTCTTC. This encodes CASSLAGLRAHNEQFF.

A few counts support this clonotype. The J gene is TRBJ2-1, the V gene TRBV2, with TRBD2 matching 12 bases. The CDR3 has 18 amino acids. V was pared by 5 bases and J by 0 bases, with 8 bases of the junction left unmatched. The V gene's germline CDR1 is SNHLY and CDR2 FYNNEI. In DNA, the CDR3 is TGTGCCAGCAGTAACTTACTAGCGGGAGGACCCTCCTACAATGAGCAGTTCTTC. This translates into CASSNLLAGGPSYNEQFF.

The table lists this clonotype with a few counts. V is TRBV6-2 or TRBV6-3 and J is TRBJ1-4; D possibly corresponds to TRBD1 (5 bases). Germline CDR1 MNHEY, CDR2 SVGEGT. V dropped 0 bases and J dropped 0 bases, with 11 bases sitting between them. The CDR3 runs to 17 residues. The CDR3 loop is CASSYSARDATNEKLFF. The CDR3 coding sequence is TGTGCCAGCAGTTACTCCGCGCGGGACGCAACTAATGAAAAACTGTTTTTT.

There are a few counts of this clonotype. The gene calls are TRBV7-8 and TRBJ1-2, with D perhaps matching TRBD1 (6 bases). The germline gives CDR1 SGHVS, CDR2 FQNEAQ. The germline V and J ends were trimmed by 0 bases and 6 bases, with 20 bases remaining between them. The CDR3 spans 17 residues. DNA of the CDR3: TGTGCCAGCAGCTTAGCTAGGACAGCCCTGGGGGGAGATGGCTACACCTTC. Protein sequence: CASSLARTALGGDGYTF.

This clonotype was seen ten or more times. This chain uses TRBV6-2 or TRBV6-3 with TRBJ2-7, with TRBD1 matching over 7 bases. The CDR3 extends over 11 amino acids. In germline, CDR1 is MNHEY, CDR2 SVGEGT. The V and J ends lost 10 bases and 6 bases, in that order; junction bases with no gene match: 6. The CDR3: CAKEQGCEQYF. Written as DNA, the CDR3 is TGTGCCAAAGAACAGGGGTGCGAGCAGTACTTC.

V and J are TRBV7-2 and TRBJ2-1; TRBD2 matches 9 bases. Trimming took 6 bases from V and 7 from J; bases not matched to a gene: 16. The CDR3 spans 17 residues. Germline V gene lookup returns CDR1 SGHTA and CDR2 FQGNSA. The CDR3 region is CASRNGAGGRPSNEQFF. CDR3 coding DNA: TGTGCCAGCAGAAACGGGGCGGGAGGGCGTCCGAGTAATGAGCAGTTCTTC.

This clonotype was seen a few times. The chain links TRBV3-1 to TRBJ2-7, with TRBD2 matching over 9 bases. The V and J ends lost 2 bases and 5 bases, in that order; junction bases with no gene match: 7. The CDR3 spans 15 residues. Germline CDR1 and CDR2: LGHDT and YNNKEL (reference sequence). This CDR3 is CASSQTTGTSNEQYF. As DNA, the CDR3 is TGTGCCAGCAGCCAAACGACCGGGACTAGCAACGAGCAGTACTTC.

This clonotype appeared many times. The J gene is TRBJ1-5, the V gene TRBV6-1; D uncertain. The CDR3 totals 14 residues. V gave up 7 bases and J gave up 1 base, with 11 bases separating them. CDR1 is MNHNS, CDR2 SASEGT, per germline. CDR3 sequence: CASKGGFSNQPQHF. CDR3 sequence (DNA): TGTGCCAGCAAGGGCGGGTTCAGCAATCAGCCCCAGCATTTT.

This clonotype came up a few times. The V call is TRBV5-1, the J call TRBJ2-7; D gene uncertain. There are 12 residues in the CDR3. Trimming stripped 2 bases from V and 7 bases from J, with 10 bases between. Germline V CDR1 and CDR2: SGHRS, YFSETQ. This CDR3 is CASSLPSWEQYF. The CDR3 nucleotides read TGCGCCAGCAGCTTACCTTCTTGGGAGCAGTACTTC. The variable domain in full, with the rest retrieved from reference TRBV5-1 and TRBJ2-7, is KAGVTQTPRYLIKTRGQQVTLSCSPISGHRSVSWYQQTPGQGLQFLFEYFSETQRNKGNFPGRFSGRQFSNSRSEMNVSTLELGDSALYLCASSLPSWEQYFGPGTRLTVT.

This clonotype has just a few counts. The chain recombines TRBV4-1 with TRBJ2-1; no firm D call. Trimming took off 0 bases at V and 8 bases at J, with 8 bases between the two ends. The CDR3 consists of 13 residues. Germline V gives CDR1 MGHRA, CDR2 YSYEKL. The chain's CDR3 is CASSQDSEDEQFF. In nucleotides, the CDR3 is TGCGCCAGCAGCCAAGACTCCGAGGATGAGCAGTTCTTC.

The sample holds a few counts of this clonotype. The chain uses TRBV6-1 and TRBJ2-6; 12 bases line up with TRBD2. Germline V lookup: CDR1 MNHNS, CDR2 SASEGT. Germline trimming cut 3 bases from V and 5 bases from J; bases unmatched to any gene: 8. This CDR3 region has 18 residues. CDR3 DNA sequence: TGTGCCAGCAGTGATCCCGGGACTAGCGGGCCCTGGGCCAACGTCCTGACTTTC. Translating gives CASSDPGTSGPWANVLTF.

The V call is TRBV7-8, the J call TRBJ2-2, with 9 bases matching TRBD1. This CDR3 contains 16 residues. Germline V CDR1 and CDR2: SGHVS, FQNEAQ. V gave up 2 bases and J gave up 4 bases; unmatched junction bases: 5. For the CDR3, the DNA is TGTGCCAGCAGCTTACCTGGACAGGGGATCACCGGGGAGCTGTTTTTT. Residues: CASSLPGQGITGELFF.

This clonotype was detected only a few times. The chain carries TRBV12-3 or TRBV12-4 and TRBJ1-5; 8 bases are shared with TRBD1. The junction had 4 bases not matched to a gene; V was cut back by 2 bases and J by 4 bases. This CDR3 comprises 15 residues. The CDR3 spells CASSLRRTGNQPQHF. The CDR3 DNA is TGTGCCAGCAGTTTAAGGCGGACAGGGAATCAGCCCCAGCATTTT.

This clonotype was counted many times. The chain recombines TRBV20-1 with TRBJ2-2; 7 bases line up with TRBD2. V shed 5 bases, J shed 3 bases, and the junction held 6 bases outside the gene matches. Germline CDR1 is DFQATT and CDR2 is SNEGSKA (reference sequence). This CDR3 is 14 amino acids long. The CDR3, as DNA: TGCAGTGCTTACCGGGGAGGGGACACCGGGGAGCTGTTTTTT. It yields the protein CSAYRGGDTGELFF.

V is TRBV9 and J is TRBJ1-5; D remains ambiguous. The CDR3 is 15 residues long. The V and J ends lost 0 bases and 0 bases respectively, with 7 bases between them. Germline V CDR1 and CDR2: SGDLS, YYNGEE. Written as DNA, the CDR3 is TGTGCCAGCAGCGTAGCGCATAATAGCAATCAGCCCCAGCATTTT. Its protein product is CASSVAHNSNQPQHF.

The table lists this clonotype with a few counts. The V call is TRBV7-6, the J call TRBJ2-2, with TRBD2 identical over 13 bases. There are 19 residues in the CDR3. V trimming: 5 bases; J trimming: 0 bases; junction bases outside the gene matches: 9. The germline CDR1 and CDR2 sequences are SGHVS and FNYEAQ. The CDR3: CASSQKTSGGFANTGELFF. CDR3 coding DNA: TGTGCCAGCAGCCAAAAGACTAGCGGGGGGTTCGCGAACACCGGGGAGCTGTTTTTT.

This clonotype has at least ten counts. The chain couples TRBV29-1 to TRBJ1-2; 8 nucleotides agree with TRBD1. The CDR3 runs 14 residues. Germline loops: CDR1 SQVTM, CDR2 ANQGSEA. V was clipped by 6 bases and J by 4 bases; unmatched bases: 10. CDR3 nucleotide sequence: TGCAGCGTGAACCCAGGGGGCATCGGCTATGGCTACACCTTC. Protein sequence: CSVNPGGIGYGYTF.

This clonotype was observed a handful of times. V usage is TRBV7-9 and J usage is TRBJ2-6; D ambiguous. V was clipped by 3 bases and J by 6 bases, with 12 bases between them. Germline loops: CDR1 SEHNR, CDR2 FQNEAQ (reference sequence). The CDR3 contains 15 residues. This CDR3 is CASSFRSGEANVLTF. The CDR3 DNA reads TGTGCCAGCAGCTTTCGGTCCGGAGAGGCCAACGTCCTGACTTTC.

A few counts support this clonotype. The chain has TRBV5-4 and TRBJ2-2; 8 positions agree with TRBD2. V lost 4 bases to trimming and J lost 7 bases; unmatched junction nucleotides: 12. The CDR3 extends over 16 amino acids. CDR1 is SGHNT, CDR2 YYREEE, per germline (reference sequence). CDR3 sequence reads: CASSTGVAGIYGELFF. CDR3 nucleotide sequence: TGTGCCAGCAGCACCGGGGTAGCGGGAATCTACGGGGAGCTGTTTTTT.

The chain has TRBV6-2 or TRBV6-3 and TRBJ2-5; tentative D call: TRBD2 (6 bases). Trimming left V 4 bases short and J 5 bases short, with 17 bases between. CDR1 MNHEY and CDR2 SVGEGT come from the germline V gene. The CDR3 is made up of 15 amino acids. This CDR3 is CASSSPYAGKETQYF. The CDR3, as DNA: TGTGCCAGCAGTTCCCCCTACGCGGGGAAGGAGACCCAGTACTTC.

The chain has TRBV12-3 or TRBV12-4 and TRBJ1-6; the D gene is possibly TRBD1 (6 bases). This CDR3 region has 14 residues. V lost 2 bases to trimming and J lost 12 bases, with 14 bases between them. The CDR3 region has the DNA TGTGCCAGCAGTTTACAGGGACACCTGTTACCCCTCCACTTT. Translation gives CASSLQGHLLPLHF.

The sample holds many counts of this clonotype. This chain uses TRBV5-1 with TRBJ1-5; a weak D match, TRBD1 (6 bases). The CDR3 sequence is 15 residues long. V lost 0 bases to trimming and J lost 0 bases, with 7 bases between them. Germline CDR1 reads SGHRS; CDR2 reads YFSETQ. The DNA of the CDR3 is TGCGCCAGCAGCTTGGAGGGGGATAGCAATCAGCCCCAGCATTTT. Translating it yields CASSLEGDSNQPQHF.

The chain combines TRBV29-1 with TRBJ2-1, with D tentatively TRBD2 (5 bases). The germline V gene has CDR1 SQVTM and CDR2 ANQGSEA. V lost 7 bases to trimming and J lost 9 bases, with 10 bases between them. The CDR3 extends over 10 amino acids. Here the CDR3 reads CSALGSEQFF. The CDR3 nucleotides are TGCAGCGCGCTAGGGAGTGAGCAGTTCTTC.

In this sample, this clonotype turned up many times. J is TRBJ2-7 and V is TRBV20-1, with 9 bases fitting TRBD1. The ends lost 4 bases at V and 6 bases at J; junction bases unmatched: 13. The CDR3 totals 15 residues. The germline gives CDR1 DFQATT, CDR2 SNEGSKA (reference sequence). The CDR3 protein is CSAKIPGQGLGEQYF. CDR3 nucleotide sequence: TGCAGTGCTAAAATACCGGGACAGGGTTTGGGCGAGCAGTACTTC.

The chain links TRBV29-1 to TRBJ2-1; 10 nucleotides line up with TRBD2. Germline assignment: CDR1 SQVTM and CDR2 ANQGSEA. The V and J ends lost 3 bases and 7 bases, in that order; junction bases with no gene match: 15. The CDR3 spans 17 residues. The CDR3 bases are TGCAGCGTTGACCCCCCCGCTAGCGGGAGCGAGGCTAATGAGCAGTTCTTC. Its translation is CSVDPPASGSEANEQFF.